Given below is one T cell receptor beta chain in context. The record originates from a study of identical twins. The V gene lost 5 bases and the J gene lost 5 bases, with 18 bases spanning the gap. CDR1 and CDR2 (germline): SGHTA, FQGNSA. The CDR3 has 15 amino acids. Unique molecular identifiers were present on the cDNA, and a universal primer site came from template switching. MiXCR, applied by TCRdb to the 5' RACE reads, yields one record per CDR3 protein. The sample comprises about 1.7 million distinct CDR3 sequences, less than 40% of which are singletons, and 0.25% to 0.3% rests with the top ten. Sequenced material: cord blood. The receptor was isolated from a newborn girl in good health. The chain combines TRBV7-2 with TRBJ2-5; D could derive from TRBD1 or TRBD2 (5 bases each). The CDR3: CASSTGPNRVETQYF. The CDR3 DNA reads TGTGCCAGCAGCACGGGACCTAACCGGGTGGAGACCCAGTACTTC. Based on the CDR3 plus reference TRBV7-2 and TRBJ2-5, the full variable domain is GAGVSQSPSNKVTEKGKDVELRCDPISGHTALYWYRQSLGQGLEFLIYFQGNSAPDKSGLPSDRFSAERTGGSVSTLTIQRTQQEDSAVYLCASSTGPNRVETQYFGPGTRLLVL.